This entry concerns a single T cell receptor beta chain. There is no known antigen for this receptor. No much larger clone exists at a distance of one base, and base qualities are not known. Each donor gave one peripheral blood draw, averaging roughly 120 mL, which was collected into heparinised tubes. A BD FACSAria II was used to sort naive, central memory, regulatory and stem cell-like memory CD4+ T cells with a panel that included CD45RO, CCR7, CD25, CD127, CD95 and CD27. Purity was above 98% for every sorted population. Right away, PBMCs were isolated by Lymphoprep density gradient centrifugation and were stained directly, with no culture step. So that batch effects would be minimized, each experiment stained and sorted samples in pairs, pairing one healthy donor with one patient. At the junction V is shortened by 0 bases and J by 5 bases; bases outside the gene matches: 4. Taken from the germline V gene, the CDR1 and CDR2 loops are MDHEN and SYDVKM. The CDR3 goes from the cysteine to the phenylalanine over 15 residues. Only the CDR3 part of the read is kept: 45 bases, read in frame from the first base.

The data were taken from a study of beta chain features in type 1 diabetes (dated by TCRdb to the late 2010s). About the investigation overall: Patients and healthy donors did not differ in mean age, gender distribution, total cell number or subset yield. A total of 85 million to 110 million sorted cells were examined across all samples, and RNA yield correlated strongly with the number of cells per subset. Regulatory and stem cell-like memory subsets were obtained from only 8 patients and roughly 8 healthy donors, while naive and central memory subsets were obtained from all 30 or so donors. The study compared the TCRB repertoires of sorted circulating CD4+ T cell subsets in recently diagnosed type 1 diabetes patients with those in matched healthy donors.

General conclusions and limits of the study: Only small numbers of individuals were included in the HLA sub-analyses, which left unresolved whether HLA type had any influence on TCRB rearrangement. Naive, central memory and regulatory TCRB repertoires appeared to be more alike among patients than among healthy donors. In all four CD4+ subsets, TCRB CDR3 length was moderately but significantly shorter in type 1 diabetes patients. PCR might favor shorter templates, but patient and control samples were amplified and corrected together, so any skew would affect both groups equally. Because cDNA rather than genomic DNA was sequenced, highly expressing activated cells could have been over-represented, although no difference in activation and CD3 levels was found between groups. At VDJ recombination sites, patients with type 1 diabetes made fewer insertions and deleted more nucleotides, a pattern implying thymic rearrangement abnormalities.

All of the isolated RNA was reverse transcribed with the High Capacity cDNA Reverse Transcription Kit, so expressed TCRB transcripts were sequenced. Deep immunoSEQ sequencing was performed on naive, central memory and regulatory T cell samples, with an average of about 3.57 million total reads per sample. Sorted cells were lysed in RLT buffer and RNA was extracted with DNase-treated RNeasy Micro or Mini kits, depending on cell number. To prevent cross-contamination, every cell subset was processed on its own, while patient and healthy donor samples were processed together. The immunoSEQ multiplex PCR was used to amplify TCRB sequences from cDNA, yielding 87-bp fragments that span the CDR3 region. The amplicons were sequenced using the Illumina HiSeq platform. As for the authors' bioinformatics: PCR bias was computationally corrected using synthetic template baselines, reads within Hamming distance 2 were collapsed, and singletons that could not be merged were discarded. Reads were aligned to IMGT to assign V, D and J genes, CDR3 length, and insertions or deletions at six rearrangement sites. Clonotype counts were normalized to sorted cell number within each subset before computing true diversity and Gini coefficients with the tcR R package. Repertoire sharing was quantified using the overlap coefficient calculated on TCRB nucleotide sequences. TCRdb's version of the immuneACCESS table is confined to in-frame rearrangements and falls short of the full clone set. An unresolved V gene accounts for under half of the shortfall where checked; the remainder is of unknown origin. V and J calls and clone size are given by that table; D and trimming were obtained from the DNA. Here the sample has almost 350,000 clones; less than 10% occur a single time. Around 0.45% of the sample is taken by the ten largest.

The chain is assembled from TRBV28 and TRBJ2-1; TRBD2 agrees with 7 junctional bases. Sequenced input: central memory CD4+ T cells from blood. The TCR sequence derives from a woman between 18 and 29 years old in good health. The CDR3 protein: CASSLWGTKNNEQFF. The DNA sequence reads TGTGCCAGCAGTTTATGGGGGACTAAGAACAATGAGCAGTTCTTC.